This T cell receptor beta chain was identified during a study of CD8+ T cells in alopecia areata. Study-level findings and limits: In scalp and blood, many expanded lesional clones persisted during tofacitinib.

It was cDNA, reverse transcribed from extracted RNA, that served as the sequencing template. Sequencing was performed with immunoSEQ multiplex PCR; in TCRdb, only in-frame clones are kept and a portion is missing. The sample has about 130,000 clones; 54% are singletons. The CDR3 runs 16 residues. Trimming took 2 bases from V and 0 from J; bases not matched to a gene: 5. Per germline, CDR1 MNHEY and CDR2 SVGAGI. Treatment specified: oral pan-JAK inhibitor, 5-10 mg twice daily. Remarks on this clone: Antigen unknown.

The origin of this receptor is a human donor with alopecia areata. V usage is TRBV6-5 and J usage is TRBJ2-3, with TRBD1 matching over 7 bases. The sample was CD8+ T cells sorted from blood, taken at week 4, from a patient treated with tofacitinib. The CDR3 reads CASSYGQDLSTDTQYF. CDR3 DNA sequence: TGTGCCAGCAGTTACGGACAGGACCTTAGCACAGATACGCAGTATTTT.